The 25 T cell receptor beta chains below all came from one sample that was sequenced in a study of T cell responses to AZD1222 COVID-19 vaccine. The repertoire was sequenced with immunoSEQ multiplex PCR; TCRdb's copy has only in-frame clones and lacks some. Here the sample spans roughly 97,000 clones, about 88% being singletons. This specimen was peripheral blood, taken on day 0 of AZD1222 vaccination. The receptors originated from an adult in good health.

V is TRBV13 and J is TRBJ2-5; the match to TRBD1 covers 7 bases. J was trimmed by 5 bases and V by 3 bases; bases with no gene match: 6. This CDR3 spans 14 amino acids. Per the germline V gene, CDR1 is PRHDT and CDR2 is FYEKMQ (reference sequence). The CDR3 sequence: CASSLRGRGETQYF. In nucleotides, the CDR3 is TGTGCCAGCAGCTTGAGGGGGCGCGGGGAGACCCAGTACTTC.

The V and J genes are TRBV5-1 and TRBJ2-2; D tentatively reads TRBD1 or TRBD2 (6 bases each). CDR1 is SGHRS, CDR2 YFSETQ, per germline. The CDR3 has 18 residues. Trimming shortened V by 0 bases and J by 4 bases, and 19 bases separated the two germline ends. The CDR3 loop reads CASSLEGLWGRATGELFF. CDR3 bases: TGCGCCAGCAGCTTGGAGGGACTTTGGGGGCGGGCCACCGGGGAGCTGTTTTTT.

This clone was found a few times. J is TRBJ2-5 and V is TRBV29-1; unclear D gene. CDR3 size: 13 residues. CDR1 and CDR2 from the germline V gene are SQVTM and ANQGSEA. The V and J ends lost 4 bases and 0 bases respectively, with 9 bases between them. CDR3: CSVGGLNQETQYF. CDR3 bases: TGCAGCGTTGGCGGATTAAACCAAGAGACCCAGTACTTC.

The chain is built from TRBV6-5 and TRBJ1-2; D is uncertain. V lost 3 bases and J lost 6, with 11 bases in between. The germline gives CDR1 MNHEY, CDR2 SVGAGI. The CDR3 loop spans 13 amino acids. CDR3: CASSYTRLDGYTF. The CDR3 bases are TGTGCCAGCAGTTATACTAGACTCGATGGCTACACCTTC.

This clone has just a few counts. J is TRBJ1-5 and V is TRBV15, with 7 bases matching TRBD1. The CDR3 is 14 residues long. V was clipped by 5 bases and J by 3 bases; unmatched bases: 4. Germline loops: CDR1 LNHNV, CDR2 YYDKDF (reference sequence). The CDR3 protein is CATSPTGANQPQHF. CDR3 DNA: TGTGCCACCAGCCCTACAGGGGCCAATCAGCCCCAGCATTTT.

The V call is TRBV12-3 or TRBV12-4, the J call TRBJ2-7; D is ambiguous. The V end lost 3 bases, the J end lost 5 bases, and 11 bases lay between the germline ends. The CDR3 is made up of 13 amino acids. CDR3 sequence (DNA): TGTGCCAGCAGTTTTGCCCCCAATAACGAGCAGTACTTC. Translation: CASSFAPNNEQYF.

The chain has TRBV2 and TRBJ2-5; unclear D gene. Germline-derived CDR1 and CDR2 are SNHLY and FYNNEI. This CDR3 has 14 amino acids. V lost 3 bases and J lost 1, with 9 bases in between. CDR3 sequence (DNA): TGTGCCAGCAGTGAGGGTGCTTCCCAAGAGACCCAGTACTTC. This sequence encodes CASSEGASQETQYF.

The chain recombines TRBV6-4 with TRBJ2-3; maybe TRBD2 (7 bases). V lost 3 bases, J lost 3 bases, and 16 bases lay in between. This CDR3 region has 16 residues. Germline V gene data show CDR1 as MRHNA and CDR2 as SNTAGT. The CDR3 sequence: CASSEEWGGWTDTQYF. The CDR3 nucleotides read TGTGCCAGCAGTGAAGAGTGGGGGGGCTGGACAGATACGCAGTATTTT.

The V gene is TRBV7-2, the J gene TRBJ2-7, with 8 bases identical to TRBD2. Looked up from germline, CDR1 is SGHTA and CDR2 is FQGNSA. This CDR3 region has 17 residues. V lost 5 bases to trimming and J lost 2 bases; unmatched junction nucleotides: 14. The CDR3 loop reads CASSHGTSGGSTYEQYF. CDR3 DNA sequence: TGTGCCAGCAGCCACGGGACTAGTGGGGGTAGTACCTACGAGCAGTACTTC.

The V and J genes are TRBV19 and TRBJ1-5; the match to TRBD1 covers 7 bases. In germline, CDR1 is LNHDA, CDR2 SQIVND (reference sequence). This CDR3 is 16 amino acids long. J gave up 4 bases and V 1 base, and 7 bases lay outside the gene matches. CDR3 DNA sequence: TGTGCCAGTAGTATAGGAAGACAGGGCCCGAATCAGCCCCAGCATTTT. Encoded protein: CASSIGRQGPNQPQHF.

V gene TRBV19 combines with J gene TRBJ2-1; D is unclear. The CDR3 is 13 amino acids. Trimming removed 3 bases at V and 3 bases at J, with 6 bases between. Germline lookup yields CDR1 LNHDA and CDR2 SQIVND (reference sequence). CDR3 sequence reads: CASSIASYNEQFF. The CDR3 nucleotides read TGTGCCAGTAGTATCGCGAGCTACAATGAGCAGTTCTTC.

V and J are TRBV6-5 and TRBJ1-1, with 7 nucleotides matching TRBD1. The V gene's germline CDR1 is MNHEY and CDR2 SVGAGI. Trimming cost V 6 bases and J 4 bases; bases outside gene matches: 5. The CDR3 totals 13 residues. The CDR3 loop is CASRSPGGTEAFF. The DNA for the CDR3 is TGTGCCAGCAGAAGCCCAGGGGGCACTGAAGCTTTCTTT.

This chain links TRBV2 with TRBJ1-1; D gene unclear. This CDR3 has 11 amino acids. V dropped 11 bases and J dropped 1 base, with 8 bases sitting between them. Germline V gene sequence: CDR1 SNHLY, CDR2 FYNNEI. For the CDR3, the DNA is TGTGCCGTAGCAGGGAACACTGAAGCTTTCTTT. Its translation is CAVAGNTEAFF.

The V call is TRBV10-1, the J call TRBJ2-7; 7 bases fit TRBD1. This CDR3 is built from 16 residues. CDR1 is WNHNN, CDR2 SYGVQD, per germline (reference sequence). V gave up 0 bases and J gave up 2 bases; unmatched junction bases: 7. The CDR3 sequence: CASSESTGSRAYEQYF. The CDR3 nucleotides read TGCGCCAGCAGTGAGTCGACAGGGAGTAGGGCCTACGAGCAGTACTTC.

The genes are TRBV3-1 (or the pseudogene TRBV3-2) and TRBJ2-5; D unresolved. Trimming took off 4 bases at V and 3 bases at J, with 3 bases between the two ends. Germline V gene data show CDR1 as LGHDT and CDR2 as YNNKEL (reference sequence). CDR3 length: 11 amino acids. In DNA, the CDR3 is TGTGCCAGCAGCCTAAAAGAGACCCAGTACTTC. Protein: CASSLKETQYF.

The rearrangement uses TRBV18 and TRBJ1-3; no reliable D call. The V end lost 2 bases, the J end lost 0 bases, and 11 bases lay between the germline ends. From germline, CDR1 is KGHSH and CDR2 LQKENI. The CDR3 consists of 16 residues. The CDR3 nucleotides are TGTGCCAGCTCACCAAGAACGTCGGTCTCTGGAAACACCATATATTTT. As protein: CASSPRTSVSGNTIYF.

The chain recombines TRBV18 with TRBJ1-2; 12 nucleotides line up with TRBD1. Germline V gives CDR1 KGHSH, CDR2 LQKENI. V lost 0 bases to trimming and J lost 8 bases; unmatched junction nucleotides: 16. The CDR3 is 19 amino acids. CDR3 coding DNA: TGTGCCAGCTCACCACCCAATTCGGGACAGGGGGCGTCTTGGGACGGCTACACCTTC. It is translated as CASSPPNSGQGASWDGYTF. Full variable domain (missing parts from reference TRBV18 and TRBJ1-2): NAGVMQNPRHLVRRRGQEARLRCSPMKGHSHVYWYRQLPEEGLKFMVYLQKENIIDESGMPKERFSAEFPKEGPSILRIQQVVRGDSAAYFCASSPPNSGQGASWDGYTFGSGTRLTVV.

The chain carries TRBV3-1 (or the pseudogene TRBV3-2) and TRBJ2-5; D unresolved. Trimming took 1 base from V and 7 from J, leaving 7 bases between them. The CDR3 extends over 12 amino acids. The V gene's germline CDR1 is LGHDT and CDR2 YNNKEL (reference sequence). CDR3 sequence (DNA): TGTGCCAGCAGCCAAGTGCGTGGGACCCAGTACTTC. Its protein product is CASSQVRGTQYF.

The CDR3 DNA reads as TGTGCCAGCAGCTTTGGCGGGGGTACTGAGCAGTTCTTC. It yields the protein CASSFGGGTEQFF. This rearrangement joins TRBV11-3 to TRBJ2-1, with TRBD2 identical over 7 bases. V lost 3 bases and J lost 9; bases outside the gene matches: 5. The CDR3 loop spans 13 amino acids. Per the germline V gene, CDR1 is SGHNT and CDR2 is YENEEA.

The chain combines TRBV19 with TRBJ1-5, with TRBD1 matching 11 bases. The CDR3 is 14 residues long. V gave up 5 bases and J gave up 6 bases; unmatched junction bases: 3. Germline lookup yields CDR1 LNHDA and CDR2 SQIVND (reference sequence). The CDR3: CASSLGQGAQPQHF. The CDR3 DNA follows: TGTGCCAGTAGTCTCGGACAGGGGGCTCAGCCCCAGCATTTT. The entire variable domain, with the rest obtained from reference TRBV19 and TRBJ1-5, is as follows: DGGITQSPKYLFRKEGQNVTLSCEQNLNHDAMYWYRQDPGQGLRLIYYSQIVNDFQKGDIAEGYSVSREKKESFPLTVTSAQKNPTAFYLCASSLGQGAQPQHFGDGTRLSIL.

This clone came up once. V gene TRBV5-1 combines with J gene TRBJ2-7; a weak D match, TRBD1 (6 bases). This CDR3 contains 16 residues. V was pared by 4 bases and J by 0 bases, with 17 bases between. Looked up from germline, CDR1 is SGHRS and CDR2 is YFSETQ. For the CDR3, the DNA is TGCGCCAGCAGCAAAAAACCAGGGGAAAACTCCTACGAGCAGTACTTC. Residues: CASSKKPGENSYEQYF.

V and J are TRBV30 and TRBJ1-2; TRBD1 matches 7 bases. The CDR3 runs to 15 residues. Looked up from germline, CDR1 is GTSNPN and CDR2 is SVGIG (reference sequence). With 5 bases clipped from V and 4 bases from J, the junction kept 13 bases outside the gene matches. The CDR3, as DNA: TGTGCCTGGGATAGACAGGGAGGGAGGACCTATGGCTACACCTTC. Protein product: CAWDRQGGRTYGYTF.

V usage is TRBV2 and J usage is TRBJ2-7, with D perhaps matching TRBD1 (5 bases). In germline, CDR1 is SNHLY, CDR2 FYNNEI. The CDR3 extends over 14 amino acids. The germline V and J ends were trimmed by 2 bases and 0 bases, with 8 bases remaining between them. In DNA, the CDR3 is TGTGCCAGCAGTGAACATGACAGCTCCTACGAGCAGTACTTC. Translated: CASSEHDSSYEQYF. Based on the CDR3 plus reference TRBV2 and TRBJ2-7, the full variable domain is EPEVTQTPSHQVTQMGQEVILRCVPISNHLYFYWYRQILGQKVEFLVSFYNNEISEKSEIFDDQFSVERPDGSNFTLKIRSTKLEDSAMYFCASSEHDSSYEQYFGPGTRLTVT.

The J gene is TRBJ2-1, the V gene TRBV4-1, with a tentative D call TRBD2 (5 bases). Germline CDR1 reads MGHRA; CDR2 reads YSYEKL. The V gene lost 3 bases and the J gene lost 14 bases, with 17 bases spanning the gap. The CDR3 is 13 residues long. The CDR3 bases are TGCGCCAGCAGCCAGGTGACTATTTTTGGAAAGTTCTTC. Translation: CASSQVTIFGKFF.

There are a few counts of this clone. This chain joins TRBV7-9 and TRBJ2-5; D unclear. This CDR3 contains 11 residues. Per germline, CDR1 SEHNR and CDR2 FQNEAQ (reference sequence). V lost 10 bases and J lost 3, with 9 bases in between. The CDR3 loop reads CATSPEETQYF. The CDR3 nucleotides read TGTGCCACCTCCCCGGAAGAGACCCAGTACTTC.